This TCR beta chain is drawn from a study of T cells expressing NK-cell markers. The overall study: In sorted CD3+CD56+NKG2C+, CD3+CD56+NKG2C- and CD3+CD56-NKG2C+ T cells, TCR beta repertoires were obtained. HCMV seropositivity characterized seven of the eight sequenced donors, and seronegativity one. Whole-study findings and limits: Similarly, these clonotypes led the CD3+CD56-NKG2C+ fraction as well in four donors.

CDR1 is SGHDT and CDR2 is YYEEEE in the germline V gene. This CDR3 contains 12 residues. For TCR beta, cDNA was produced by 5'RACE template switching with UMIs. TCRdb re-called the 5' RACE reads and gives one entry per CDR3 protein, without DNA. The table lists just under 150,000 distinct CDR3 sequences. A remark on this clonotype: The antigen is unknown.

This clonotype was obtained from a man aged 18 to 30 in good health. The rearrangement links TRBV5-6 to TRBJ1-1; TCRdb designates TRBD1, a call that cannot be tested without DNA. Source material: blood T cells: a sorted CD56 or NKG2C T cell subset, CD4+ or CD8+ T cells, or bulk PBMC T cells (not recorded which). Here the CDR3 reads CASSPGGLEAFF.